A single sample is the source of the 20 T cell receptor beta chains below, sequenced in a study of blood T cell repertoires in COVID-19. The data were produced by immunoSEQ multiplex PCR, yet TCRdb's version contains in-frame clones alone and is incomplete. The sample has approximately 250,000 clones; over 75% are singletons. The specimen was PBMCs or T cells enriched from blood (not recorded which). The receptors were gathered from a woman between 40 and 50 years old who had been exposed to COVID-19.

The J gene is TRBJ1-1, the V gene TRBV14; 8 bases are shared with TRBD1. Trimming removed 6 bases from V and 4 bases from J; junction bases left unmatched: 7. The CDR3 spans 14 residues. Germline CDR1 SGHDN, CDR2 FVKESK. For the CDR3, the DNA is TGTGCCAGCAGGAGGCAGGGGGCGGCCACTGAAGCTTTCTTT. Encoded protein: CASRRQGAATEAFF.

The chain has TRBV4-1 and TRBJ1-5; maybe TRBD1 (5 bases). V lost 1 base, J lost 7 bases, and 14 bases lay in between. This CDR3 has 15 residues. The germline V gene has CDR1 MGHRA and CDR2 YSYEKL. DNA of the CDR3: TGCGCCAGCAGCCAAGTAACAGGTTCGGGCCAGCCCCAGCATTTT. Translated, it gives CASSQVTGSGQPQHF.

The rearrangement links TRBV12-5 to TRBJ2-1, with 10 bases fitting TRBD1. The CDR3 is made up of 14 amino acids. CDR1 and CDR2 (germline): LGHNT, FRNRAP. J lost 10 bases, V lost 5 bases, and 8 bases had no gene match. CDR3 nucleotide sequence: TGTGCTAGTGGTCCGGGACAGGGGCTAGAGGAGCAGTTCTTC. This translates into CASGPGQGLEEQFF.

This clone was found once. The chain joins TRBV6-5 to TRBJ1-2; 9 nucleotides match TRBD1. CDR1 is MNHEY, CDR2 SVGAGI, per germline. Trimming cost V 4 bases and J 8 bases; bases outside gene matches: 11. The CDR3 length is 15 residues. The CDR3 DNA reads TGTGCCAGCAGTTTCCTAACAGGGGGCACGGGGGGCTACACCTTC. As protein: CASSFLTGGTGGYTF.

V gene TRBV7-2 combines with J gene TRBJ2-7; 11 nucleotides line up with TRBD1. The CDR3 totals 15 residues. The V and J ends lost 5 bases and 5 bases, in that order; junction bases with no gene match: 8. The germline V gene has CDR1 SGHTA and CDR2 FQGNSA. CDR3 sequence reads: CASSQGDRGIDEQYV. DNA for the CDR3: TGTGCCAGCAGCCAAGGGGACAGGGGGATCGACGAGCAGTACGTC.

This clone was counted once. The chain employs TRBV6-6 and TRBJ1-2; D perhaps matches TRBD1 (6 bases). V lost 5 bases, J lost 8 bases, and 15 bases lay in between. There are 13 residues in the CDR3. The V gene's germline CDR1 is MNHNY and CDR2 SVGAGI (reference sequence). The CDR3 DNA reads TGTGCCAGCAGTGACACAGGGCTTGACGGCTACACCTTC. It codes for CASSDTGLDGYTF.

Regarding this clone: The germline gene is not matched at one end of the junction; a read error may be the cause. This chain links TRBV18 with TRBJ1-2; a weak D match, TRBD1 (5 bases). There are 10 residues in the CDR3. Germline V gene data show CDR1 as KGHSH and CDR2 as LQKENI. The DNA for the CDR3 is TGTGCCAGCTCACCGGTGACAGAACCCTTC. Residues: CASSPVTEPF.

This clone is a singleton in its sample. V usage is TRBV5-6 and J usage is TRBJ1-1, with a tentative D call TRBD1 (5 bases). CDR1 SGHDT and CDR2 YYEEEE come from the germline V gene. The CDR3 runs 13 residues. Trimming cost V 3 bases and J 4 bases, with 10 bases left between them. The DNA for the CDR3 is TGTGCCAGCAGCTGGGGCCGTCTCACTGAAGCTTTCTTT. Residues: CASSWGRLTEAFF.

The V gene is TRBV30, the J gene TRBJ2-3; D might be TRBD2 (6 bases). Germline V CDR1 and CDR2: GTSNPN, SVGIG (reference sequence). Trimming removed 4 bases from V and 4 bases from J, with 18 bases in between. The CDR3 is made up of 15 amino acids. CDR3 sequence (DNA): TGTGCCTGGACCCAATACAGACTAGGACCAGATACGCAGTATTTT. This encodes CAWTQYRLGPDTQYF.

The chain employs TRBV18 and TRBJ1-1; TRBD1 agrees at 7 bases. The length of the CDR3 is 17 residues. Trimming took 2 bases from V and 1 from J; bases not matched to a gene: 10. Germline V gene data show CDR1 as KGHSH and CDR2 as LQKENI. The CDR3 sequence: CASSPGWQGGWNTEAFF. DNA of the CDR3: TGTGCCAGCTCACCAGGTTGGCAGGGGGGATGGAACACTGAAGCTTTCTTT.

The chain links TRBV28 to TRBJ2-3, with 8 bases matching TRBD2. V dropped 4 bases and J dropped 5; count of bases not matched to a gene: 23. The CDR3 has 20 amino acids. Germline assignment: CDR1 MDHEN and CDR2 SYDVKM. The CDR3 DNA follows: TGTGCCAGCAGTTCCCCCCGGGGGGGGTCGTCCCTACCGGGGCGAGATACGCAGTATTTT. It yields the protein CASSSPRGGSSLPGRDTQYF.

This chain links TRBV27 with TRBJ1-1, with D unresolved. V was clipped by 3 bases and J by 5 bases, with 16 bases between them. The CDR3 is made up of 15 amino acids. Per germline, CDR1 MNHEY and CDR2 SMNVEV (reference sequence). In DNA, the CDR3 is TGTGCCAGCAGTTTCTTTCAGGTCCCGGGGACTGAAGCTTTCTTT. Encoded protein: CASSFFQVPGTEAFF.

This clone has a handful of counts. CDR3 amino acids: CASSLGSGGWSYEQYF. The CDR3 DNA reads TGTGCCAGCAGCTTGGGTAGCGGGGGGTGGTCCTACGAGCAGTACTTC. The genes are TRBV11-2 and TRBJ2-7; 10 bases are a match to TRBD2. Germline CDR1 is SGHAT and CDR2 is FQNNGV. With V trimmed by 3 bases and J by 1 base, 6 bases remained unmatched. The CDR3 is 16 residues long.

The chain uses TRBV28 and TRBJ1-6; D might be TRBD1 (5 bases). This CDR3 has 12 residues. Between the trimmed V and J ends, which lost 5 bases and 13 bases, there was a span of 12 bases. Germline loops: CDR1 MDHEN, CDR2 SYDVKM. CDR3 residues: CASSPSRGPLHF. CDR3 coding DNA: TGTGCCAGCAGTCCGTCCCGGGGGCCCCTCCACTTT.

The chain employs TRBV29-1 and TRBJ2-5, with 12 bases that match TRBD2. CDR1 is SQVTM, CDR2 ANQGSEA, per germline. The V and J ends lost 7 bases and 3 bases, in that order; junction bases with no gene match: 15. This CDR3 is 17 amino acids long. This CDR3 reads CSAYRGRPSGREETQYF. CDR3 nucleotide sequence: TGCAGCGCCTACAGGGGGCGGCCTAGCGGGAGGGAAGAGACCCAGTACTTC.

This clone came up a few times. The V call is TRBV6-5, the J call TRBJ2-7; no clear D. CDR1 is MNHEY, CDR2 SVGAGI, per germline. Deletions cut 6 bases from V and 2 bases from J, with 11 bases between. The length of the CDR3 is 13 residues. CDR3 sequence (DNA): TGTGCCAGCAGGTCGACTTCTACCTACGAGCAGTACGTC. It specifies CASRSTSTYEQYV.

V usage is TRBV11-3 and J usage is TRBJ1-1; 7 bases fit TRBD1. This CDR3 contains 13 residues. The trim removed 4 bases at V and 4 bases at J, leaving 3 bases unmatched. Germline lookup yields CDR1 SGHNT and CDR2 YENEEA. The chain's CDR3 is CASSWNRGTEAFF. CDR3 DNA: TGTGCCAGCAGCTGGAACAGGGGCACTGAAGCTTTCTTT.

The rearrangement uses TRBV7-2 and TRBJ2-3, with D maybe TRBD1 (6 bases). V dropped 2 bases and J dropped 2 bases, with 17 bases sitting between them. The V gene's germline CDR1 is SGHTA and CDR2 FQGNSA. CDR3 length: 17 amino acids. The CDR3 region has the DNA TGTGCCAGCAGCTTAAGGAGTGGCAGGGGCTACACAGATACGCAGTATTTT. Residues: CASSLRSGRGYTDTQYF. Full variable domain (missing parts from reference TRBV7-2 and TRBJ2-3): GAGVSQSPSNKVTEKGKDVELRCDPISGHTALYWYRQSLGQGLEFLIYFQGNSAPDKSGLPSDRFSAERTGGSVSTLTIQRTQQEDSAVYLCASSLRSGRGYTDTQYFGPGTRLTVL.

V gene TRBV4-1 combines with J gene TRBJ2-7; 8 positions agree with TRBD2. The CDR3 consists of 15 residues. Germline-derived CDR1 and CDR2 are MGHRA and YSYEKL. V shed 4 bases and J 4 bases; nucleotides not matched to a gene: 9. The CDR3 DNA reads TGCGCCAGCAGCCTTCACGACGGGGGGGTGTACGAGCAGTACTTC. It is translated as CASSLHDGGVYEQYF.

V usage is TRBV9 and J usage is TRBJ2-2; D perhaps matches TRBD1 (6 bases). This CDR3 comprises 13 residues. Trimming left V 3 bases short and J 4 bases short, with 7 bases between. The germline V gene encodes CDR1 SGDLS and CDR2 YYNGEE. The CDR3 DNA follows: TGTGCCAGCAGCGGGGACACCACCGGGGAGCTGTTTTTT. This gives the protein CASSGDTTGELFF.